The source of this T cell receptor (beta chain) is a study of blood T cells in healthy people across ages. Study-level results: Bulk PBMC profiling left naive and antigen-experienced comparisons inconclusive. Roughly linear declines in TCR beta diversity per million T cells occurred with age.

Donors gave approximately 9.9 milliliters of peripheral blood apiece. Remarks on this clonotype: Its specificity is not known.

A sample-barcoded 5' primer and a J-beta primer mix were used in a second PCR of roughly 7 to 11 cycles. Each cDNA was tagged by a template-switch adaptor containing 12 random nucleotides. TCRdb used MiXCR to reprocess the 5' RACE reads, holding one entry per CDR3 protein. Of some 1 million distinct CDR3 sequences listed, over 35% are singletons. Germline loops: CDR1 SGHRS, CDR2 YFSETQ. The ends were cut back, 4 bases at V and 7 bases at J, with 20 bases in the middle. The CDR3 spans 15 residues. The sequencing sample was made of blood. This chain connects TRBV5-1 to TRBJ2-5, with D tentatively TRBD1 (5 bases). The origin of this receptor is a woman aged 55-69 years in good health. CDR3 region: CASSLKTESDGTQYF. CDR3 in DNA: TGCGCCAGCAGCCTGAAGACAGAGTCGGACGGGACCCAGTACTTC.